Below, 29 T cell receptor beta chains from the same sample are listed, as sequenced in a study of human T cells and chemical hapten exposure. TCRdb reanalysed the RACE reads using MiXCR and keeps one entry per CDR3 protein. The profile shows 75,000 to 95,000 distinct CDR3 sequences, approximately 9.9% of them singletons. The time point: patch test 2, 6 weeks after DPC sensitization. Treatment of the sample: therapeutic diphenylcyclopropenone sensitization with weekly scalp DPC. Sequencing used whole blood, obtained in connection with sensitization to the hapten diphenylcyclopropenone (DPC). These receptors originate from a man aged 35-49 years with alopecia areata. Some clones in this sample may be carry-over from other donors' samples.

In this sample, this clonotype turned up many times. The chain links TRBV28 to TRBJ1-5; D gene uncertain. The germline gives CDR1 MDHEN, CDR2 SYDVKM. The CDR3 covers 13 residues. The CDR3 DNA reads TGTGCTTCAAAGAGGGCTGGCAATCAGCCCCAGCATTTT. Translation gives CASKRAGNQPQHF. The full variable domain, its missing parts supplied by reference TRBV28 and TRBJ1-5, is DVKVTQSSRYLVKRTGEKVFLECVQDMDHENMFWYRQDPGLGLRLIYFSYDVKMKEKGDIPEGYSVSREKKERFSLILESASTNQTSMYLCASKRAGNQPQHFGDGTRLSIL.

The chain uses TRBV6-1 and TRBJ2-1, with 11 bases matching TRBD2. This CDR3 is built from 16 residues. After removal of 7 bases from V and 7 bases from J, the junction contained 12 bases not matched to a gene. Per germline, CDR1 MNHNS and CDR2 SASEGT. For the CDR3, the DNA is TGTGCCAGCACCTCCGGGGTAGCGGGAGGGGTTAATGAGCAGTTCTTC. It encodes CASTSGVAGGVNEQFF.

This clonotype was detected many times. The rearrangement joins TRBV7-2 to TRBJ2-2; D is perhaps TRBD1 (6 bases). V lost 1 base to trimming and J lost 6 bases, with 15 bases between them. Germline-derived CDR1 and CDR2 are SGHTA and FQGNSA. CDR3 length: 16 residues. This CDR3 reads CASSLVGQGKAGELFF. The DNA for the CDR3 is TGTGCCAGCAGCTTAGTGGGCCAGGGGAAGGCCGGGGAGCTGTTTTTT.

The chain uses TRBV7-9 and TRBJ2-3; TRBD2 agrees at 8 bases. Germline CDR1 and CDR2: SEHNR and FQNEAQ (reference sequence). The CDR3 runs to 15 residues. V shed 4 bases and J 3 bases; nucleotides not matched to a gene: 6. The CDR3 loop reads CASSWTSPGTDTQYF. CDR3 nucleotide sequence: TGTGCCAGCAGCTGGACTAGCCCTGGTACAGATACGCAGTATTTT.

The genes are TRBV6-5 and TRBJ2-5; 9 bases agree with TRBD2. CDR3 length equals 15 residues. Per germline, CDR1 MNHEY and CDR2 SVGAGI. Losses at the gene ends were 0 bases for V and 4 bases for J; bases not matched to a gene: 3. This CDR3 reads CASSYSPSGTETQYF. The CDR3 DNA follows: TGTGCCAGCAGTTACTCGCCTAGCGGGACAGAGACCCAGTACTTC.

The table lists this clonotype with many counts. The chain combines TRBV3-1 with TRBJ1-2; D not certain. Trimming left V 0 bases short and J 5 bases short, with 7 bases between. The germline V gene encodes CDR1 LGHDT and CDR2 YNNKEL (reference sequence). The CDR3 sequence is 13 residues long. The CDR3 sequence: CASSQERSYGYTF. In nucleotides, the CDR3 is TGTGCCAGCAGCCAAGAACGATCGTATGGCTACACCTTC.

The chain joins TRBV7-8 to TRBJ2-7; 9 bases fit TRBD1. The germline V gene has CDR1 SGHVS and CDR2 FQNEAQ. Trimming at V came to 5 bases and at J to 7 bases, leaving 12 bases not matched to a gene. The CDR3 consists of 15 residues. CDR3 in amino acids: CASSPYTGTGTEQYF. In nucleotides, the CDR3 is TGTGCCAGCAGCCCGTACACCGGGACAGGGACTGAGCAGTACTTC.

The rearrangement links TRBV7-9 to TRBJ2-7; the D is unclear. Germline-derived CDR1 and CDR2 are SEHNR and FQNEAQ (reference sequence). The CDR3 runs 13 residues. Deletions cut 5 bases from V and 2 bases from J, with 10 bases between. CDR3 coding DNA: TGTGCCAGCAGCCCGGTGGTGCCCTACGAGCAGTACTTC. This codes for CASSPVVPYEQYF. Variable domain in full (rest from reference TRBV7-9 and TRBJ2-7): DTGVSQNPRHKITKRGQNVTFRCDPISEHNRLYWYRQTLGQGPEFLTYFQNEAQLEKSRLLSDRFSAERPKGSFSTLEIQRTEQGDSAMYLCASSPVVPYEQYFGPGTRLTVT.

The chain recombines TRBV13 with TRBJ2-7; TRBD2 is a possible D gene (6 bases). Germline V gene lookup returns CDR1 PRHDT and CDR2 FYEKMQ (reference sequence). The CDR3 consists of 14 residues. V lost 4 bases to trimming and J lost 3 bases, with 13 bases between them. The CDR3 is CASSSGRLDYEQYV. CDR3 sequence (DNA): TGTGCCAGCAGCTCCGGACGACTAGACTACGAGCAGTACGTC.

This clonotype has just a few counts. This chain links TRBV6-5 with TRBJ2-5; 7 bases agree with TRBD1. Unmatched junction bases numbered 5, after V lost 6 bases and J lost 1 base. Per germline, CDR1 MNHEY and CDR2 SVGAGI. CDR3 size: 14 residues. The DNA of the CDR3 is TGTGCCAGCAGCCTCCGGACAGGCCAAGAGACCCAGTACTTC. Protein sequence: CASSLRTGQETQYF.

This clonotype has a handful of counts. The gene calls are TRBV21-1 and TRBJ2-3; the table gives TRBD2 as D, unverified against the DNA. TRBV21-1 is given as a pseudogene. The CDR3 contains 15 residues. Here the CDR3 DNA reads TGTGCCAGCAGCAGAAGGAGGGGAGACACAGATACGCAGTATTTT. Translation gives CASSRRRGDTDTQYF.

This clonotype was observed a few times. At one end, the junction sequence differs from germline, possibly due to a read error. This chain joins TRBV5-4 and TRBJ2-1; the match to TRBD2 covers 10 bases. CDR1 SGHNT and CDR2 YYREEE come from the germline V gene (reference sequence). The CDR3 loop spans 13 amino acids. The DNA for the CDR3 is TGTGCCAGCAGCTTGCCGCCGTCGAGCGGGAGGGCCTTC. It yields the protein CASSLPPSSGRAF.

The sample holds a few counts of this clonotype. The chain carries TRBV6-1 and TRBJ1-1, with D possibly TRBD1 on 6 matching bases. CDR1 is MNHNS, CDR2 SASEGT, per germline. Trimming removed 5 bases from V and 4 bases from J, with 11 bases in between. CDR3 length: 13 residues. The CDR3 loop is CASSYRAPTEAFF. For the CDR3, the DNA is TGTGCCAGCAGTTACAGGGCCCCCACTGAAGCTTTCTTT.

The genes are TRBV7-9 and TRBJ1-1; unclear D gene. CDR1 is SEHNR and CDR2 is FQNEAQ in the germline V gene (reference sequence). V lost 4 bases and J lost 2, with 8 bases in between. CDR3 length equals 13 residues. The CDR3 nucleotides are TGTGCCAGCAGCTCGGAGAGCAACACTGAAGCTTTCTTT. Its translation: CASSSESNTEAFF.

This clonotype turned up a few times. The chain uses TRBV25-1 and TRBJ2-5; TRBD2 is a possible D gene (5 bases). Germline CDR1 MGHDK, CDR2 SYGVNS. V lost 3 bases and J 0 bases, leaving 14 bases between the germline ends. CDR3 length: 16 residues. In DNA form, the CDR3 reads TGTGCCAGCAGTGATTCTCTGAGGGTTAACCAAGAGACCCAGTACTTC. This encodes CASSDSLRVNQETQYF.

The rearrangement links TRBV10-3 to TRBJ2-3, with D hard to call. The germline gives CDR1 ENHRY, CDR2 SYGVKD. V was cut by 3 bases and J by 7 bases, with 20 bases left in between. CDR3 length: 16 amino acids. This CDR3 reads CAISEGVRHPLNTQYF. In DNA form, the CDR3 reads TGTGCCATCAGTGAAGGTGTCCGTCACCCTCTGAATACGCAGTATTTT.

This clonotype has a handful of counts. This chain uses TRBV12-3 or TRBV12-4 with TRBJ2-3, with a weak D call TRBD2 (6 bases). V lost 5 bases to trimming and J lost 2 bases, with 14 bases between them. This CDR3 contains 15 residues. CDR3 DNA sequence: TGTGCCAGCAGTGGTTTTCTAGCGCCCACAGATACGCAGTATTTT. Its protein product is CASSGFLAPTDTQYF.

This rearrangement joins TRBV30 to TRBJ1-2, with 9 bases lining up with TRBD1. This CDR3 is 13 amino acids long. From germline, CDR1 is GTSNPN and CDR2 SVGIG (reference sequence). V shed 8 bases, J shed 4 bases, and the junction held 8 bases outside the gene matches. The CDR3 coding sequence is TGTGCCGGGGGACAGGGTGGGAGCTATGGCTACACCTTC. Encoded protein: CAGGQGGSYGYTF.

This clonotype was seen only a few times. The chain employs TRBV7-9 and TRBJ2-1, with 8 bases fitting TRBD2. Per the germline V gene, CDR1 is SEHNR and CDR2 is FQNEAQ (reference sequence). V trimming: 4 bases; J trimming: 7 bases; junction bases outside the gene matches: 15. The length of the CDR3 is 17 residues. CDR3 loop: CASSSSTLAGSWNEQFF. Here the CDR3 DNA reads TGTGCCAGCAGCTCGAGTACCCTAGCGGGTTCGTGGAATGAGCAGTTCTTC. The full variable domain, rest sourced from reference TRBV7-9 and TRBJ2-1, is DTGVSQNPRHKITKRGQNVTFRCDPISEHNRLYWYRQTLGQGPEFLTYFQNEAQLEKSRLLSDRFSAERPKGSFSTLEIQRTEQGDSAMYLCASSSSTLAGSWNEQFFGPGTRLTVL.

This clonotype has at least ten counts. This rearrangement joins TRBV5-1 to TRBJ2-3; 11 bases match TRBD2. The CDR3 is 15 residues long. Germline values: CDR1 SGHRS, CDR2 YFSETQ. V lost 1 base to trimming and J lost 5 bases; unmatched junction nucleotides: 3. Here the CDR3 DNA reads TGCGCCAGCAGCTTGACTCTAGCGGGAGGAGATACGCAGTATTTT. It translates to CASSLTLAGGDTQYF.

Here the CDR3 reads CASKLPETYNEQFF. The CDR3 nucleotides are TGTGCCAGCAAGTTACCGGAGACCTACAATGAGCAGTTCTTC. J is TRBJ2-1 and V is TRBV28; D unresolved. The CDR3 contains 14 residues. V was cut by 7 bases and J by 2 bases, with 12 bases left in between. Germline loops: CDR1 MDHEN, CDR2 SYDVKM. Complete variable domain (other parts from reference TRBV28 and TRBJ2-1): DVKVTQSSRYLVKRTGEKVFLECVQDMDHENMFWYRQDPGLGLRLIYFSYDVKMKEKGDIPEGYSVSREKKERFSLILESASTNQTSMYLCASKLPETYNEQFFGPGTRLTVL.

This clonotype has a count of ten or more. The chain is built from TRBV6-5 and TRBJ2-7, with 9 bases fitting TRBD2. V was clipped by 5 bases and J by 5 bases; unmatched bases: 16. The CDR3 has 17 residues. The V gene's germline CDR1 is MNHEY and CDR2 SVGAGI. The CDR3 region is CASSNPVGSGSSHEQYF. CDR3 DNA sequence: TGTGCCAGCAGTAATCCCGTGGGTAGCGGGAGTTCCCACGAGCAGTACTTC.

The gene calls are TRBV3-1 and TRBJ2-7; D is possibly TRBD1 (6 bases). There are 11 residues in the CDR3. Germline assignment: CDR1 LGHDT and CDR2 YNNKEL (reference sequence). Trimming removed 9 bases at V and 5 bases at J, with 11 bases between. Here the CDR3 reads CASRRDNEQYF. The CDR3 nucleotides read TGTGCCAGTCGTAGGGACAACGAGCAGTACTTC.

V is TRBV5-4 and J is TRBJ1-3, with D hard to call. The length of the CDR3 is 15 residues. Germline V lookup: CDR1 SGHNT, CDR2 YYREEE (reference sequence). Trimming removed 0 bases from V and 0 bases from J, with 7 bases in between. The CDR3 nucleotides are TGTGCCAGCAGCTTGGTGCCCACCTCTGGAAACACCATATATTTT. Translating it yields CASSLVPTSGNTIYF.

There are a few counts of this clonotype. The rearrangement links TRBV11-3 to TRBJ2-4, with TRBD1 as a possible D gene (6 bases). Deletions cut 5 bases from V and 5 bases from J, with 16 bases between. Germline CDR1 reads SGHNT; CDR2 reads YENEEA. CDR3 length: 15 amino acids. Written as DNA, the CDR3 is TGTGCCAGCAGCCCAGAACCCGGGACACAAAACATTCAGTACTTC. Its protein product is CASSPEPGTQNIQYF.

This rearrangement joins TRBV30 to TRBJ2-7; D uncertain. V was cut by 1 base and J by 3 bases, with 7 bases left in between. The CDR3 extends over 12 amino acids. Germline loops: CDR1 GTSNPN, CDR2 SVGIG (reference sequence). CDR3 residues: CAWSATGYEQYF. The DNA for the CDR3 is TGTGCCTGGAGTGCGACCGGCTACGAGCAGTACTTC.

This clonotype was seen a few times. The chain carries TRBV11-2 and TRBJ2-7; D is unclear. V lost 1 base, J lost 7 bases, and 5 bases lay in between. The CDR3 consists of 11 residues. Germline CDR1 SGHAT, CDR2 FQNNGV. CDR3 in amino acids: CASSLAVEQYV. CDR3 sequence (DNA): TGTGCCAGCAGCTTAGCGGTTGAGCAGTACGTC.

This clonotype has a count of ten or more. V and J are TRBV7-8 and TRBJ1-1; D is possibly TRBD1 (6 bases). This CDR3 contains 15 residues. Per the germline V gene, CDR1 is SGHVS and CDR2 is FQNEAQ. V was cut by 0 bases and J by 0 bases, with 8 bases left in between. The CDR3: CASSLAGQMNTEAFF. CDR3 coding DNA: TGTGCCAGCAGCTTAGCAGGACAGATGAACACTGAAGCTTTCTTT.

This clonotype was detected a few times. The chain has TRBV6-1 and TRBJ2-5; TRBD2 aligns across 10 bases. Germline CDR1 reads MNHNS; CDR2 reads SASEGT. With V trimmed by 0 bases and J by 1 base, 8 bases remained unmatched. The CDR3 length is 18 residues. The CDR3 sequence is CASSEALWTSGSQETQYF. CDR3 in DNA: TGTGCCAGCAGTGAAGCCCTATGGACTAGCGGAAGCCAAGAGACCCAGTACTTC.